The clone carrying this T cell receptor beta chain came up many times. This specimen comes from a study of T cells in Graves' hyperthyroidism and ophthalmopathy. V lost 3 bases, J lost 8 bases, and 19 bases lay in between. This CDR3 has 16 amino acids. Using RNA transcripts as the source, TCR beta CDR3 regions were amplified. TCR CDR3 underwent first-round RT-PCR with the HTBI primer set. TCRdb re-called the multiplex PCR reads with MiXCR, one entry per CDR3 protein. In the table there are hundreds of thousands of distinct CDR3 sequences, roughly 14% of which are singletons. This TCR was recovered from a woman under 40 with Graves' hyperthyroidism. The chain recombines TRBV12-3 or TRBV12-4 with TRBJ1-4, with a tentative D call TRBD1 (6 bases). Sequencing used blood. CDR3 residues: CASSFRWGGVSEKLFF. For the CDR3, the DNA is TGTGCCAGCAGTTTCCGCTGGGGGGGCGTATCCGAAAAACTGTTTTTT.